The 27 T cell receptor beta chains in this list originate from one sample, sequenced in a study of blood T cell repertoires in COVID-19. Here immunoSEQ multiplex PCR was the method, and the copy in TCRdb shows in-frame clones only, minus some. The sample holds about 160,000 clones; about four fifths are singletons and the top ten take 2.2%. The sample was peripheral blood. These receptors all stem from a man between 65 and 79 years old with acute or convalescent COVID-19.

The V call is TRBV5-4, the J call TRBJ2-6, with a weak D call TRBD1 (7 bases). The CDR3 length is 19 residues. Germline CDR1 and CDR2: SGHNT and YYREEE (reference sequence). The V and J ends lost 2 bases and 0 bases respectively, with 18 bases between them. The CDR3 coding sequence is TGTGCCAGCAGCTTCCCGGCGGGGACAGTAAGCTCTGGGGCCAACGTCCTGACTTTC. Translated: CASSFPAGTVSSGANVLTF.

The V and J genes are TRBV10-3 and TRBJ2-3; 10 bases line up with TRBD1. Looked up from germline, CDR1 is ENHRY and CDR2 is SYGVKD. CDR3 length equals 15 residues. Trimming cost V 1 base and J 3 bases; bases outside gene matches: 1. The CDR3 is CAISEWGQGTDTQYF. The CDR3 nucleotides are TGTGCCATCAGTGAGTGGGGACAGGGGACAGATACGCAGTATTTT.

This clone was seen more than once but under ten times. The chain recombines TRBV3-1 (or the pseudogene TRBV3-2) with TRBJ1-3; TRBD1 aligns across 7 bases. The CDR3 loop spans 17 amino acids. V lost 0 bases, J lost 7 bases, and 12 bases stayed unmatched. Germline assignment: CDR1 LGHDT and CDR2 YNNKEL (reference sequence). CDR3 in DNA: TGTGCCAGCAGCCAAGAAACCTGGGCCGAACAGGGGAACACCATATATTTT. It is translated as CASSQETWAEQGNTIYF.

V is TRBV2 and J is TRBJ1-5; D may be TRBD1 (6 bases). This CDR3 comprises 15 residues. Germline CDR1 and CDR2: SNHLY and FYNNEI. Trimming cost V 2 bases and J 10 bases, with 18 bases left between them. CDR3 DNA: TGTGCCAGCAGTGAAAGGCCAGGGGCATTCTATCCCCAGCATTTT. It encodes CASSERPGAFYPQHF.

At least ten counts were recorded for this clone. The chain recombines TRBV11-2 with TRBJ1-2, with D possibly being TRBD1 (5 bases). This CDR3 has 15 residues. From germline, CDR1 is SGHAT and CDR2 FQNNGV. The V end was cut by 4 bases, the J end by 2 bases, with 14 bases between. CDR3 in amino acids: CASSSTGGWNYGYTF. DNA of the CDR3: TGTGCCAGCAGCTCAACGGGGGGGTGGAACTATGGCTACACCTTC.

V and J are TRBV11-2 and TRBJ2-2; 7 bases match TRBD1. The CDR3 spans 18 residues. Germline CDR1 is SGHAT and CDR2 is FQNNGV. The V and J ends lost 5 bases and 0 bases, in that order; junction bases with no gene match: 12. For the CDR3, the DNA is TGTGCCAGCAGCCCAGTCCCAGGACAGGCCACGAACACCGGGGAGCTGTTTTTT. Translation: CASSPVPGQATNTGELFF.

The chain is built from TRBV3-1 (or the pseudogene TRBV3-2) and TRBJ2-1; TRBD2 matches 13 bases. The CDR3 consists of 14 residues. Germline CDR1 LGHDT, CDR2 YNNKEL (reference sequence). V lost 5 bases, J lost 12 bases, and 7 bases stayed unmatched. The CDR3 spells CASSLGLAGAGQFF. The CDR3 nucleotides read TGTGCCAGCAGCTTAGGACTAGCGGGGGCGGGGCAGTTCTTC.

The chain has TRBV11-2 and TRBJ2-2; D is perhaps TRBD1 (5 bases). The germline V gene encodes CDR1 SGHAT and CDR2 FQNNGV. This CDR3 spans 15 amino acids. Trimming left V 3 bases short and J 0 bases short, with 8 bases between. CDR3 DNA: TGTGCCAGCAGCTTTAACAGGCCGAACACCGGGGAGCTGTTTTTT. Translating gives CASSFNRPNTGELFF.

This clone was observed once. The rearrangement uses TRBV3-1 (or the pseudogene TRBV3-2) and TRBJ1-1, with TRBD1 identical over 8 bases. CDR1 is LGHDT, CDR2 YNNKEL, per germline (reference sequence). V gave up 1 base and J gave up 4 bases; unmatched junction bases: 11. The length of the CDR3 is 17 residues. CDR3 nucleotide sequence: TGTGCCAGCAGCCAAGCCGGAGGGACAGGTAGGTTCACTGAAGCTTTCTTT. Translated: CASSQAGGTGRFTEAFF.

This chain uses TRBV29-1 with TRBJ1-1; D gene ambiguous. The CDR3 runs 13 residues. Trimming stripped 7 bases from V and 5 bases from J, with 17 bases between. Germline V gene data show CDR1 as SQVTM and CDR2 as ANQGSEA. This chain's CDR3 is CSALLGGGTEAFF. CDR3 coding DNA: TGCAGCGCGTTGTTGGGTGGAGGGACTGAAGCTTTCTTT. The full variable domain, completed using reference TRBV29-1 and TRBJ1-1, is SAVISQKPSRDICQRGTSLTIQCQVDSQVTMMFWYRQQPGQSLTLIATANQGSEATYESGFVIDKFPISRPNLTFSTLTVSNMSPEDSSIYLCSALLGGGTEAFFGQGTRLTVV.

This chain connects TRBV9 to TRBJ1-6, with a tentative D call TRBD1 (6 bases). Germline CDR1 and CDR2: SGDLS and YYNGEE. The CDR3 is 14 amino acids. Trimming took 4 bases from V and 10 from J, leaving 15 bases between them. This CDR3 reads CASSPQGIESPLHF. CDR3 in DNA: TGTGCCAGCAGCCCTCAGGGGATAGAATCACCCCTCCACTTT.

V and J are TRBV2 and TRBJ1-1; tentative D call: TRBD1 (6 bases). Germline CDR1 reads SNHLY; CDR2 reads FYNNEI. V was cut by 5 bases and J by 1 base, with 14 bases left in between. The CDR3 totals 15 residues. CDR3 coding DNA: TGTGCCAGCAGTCCCTCGGACAGCACGAACACTGAAGCTTTCTTT. As protein: CASSPSDSTNTEAFF.

The chain is built from TRBV2 and TRBJ2-1; TRBD2 might be the D (5 bases). CDR1 SNHLY and CDR2 FYNNEI come from the germline V gene. The V gene lost 3 bases and the J gene lost 2 bases, with 11 bases spanning the gap. The CDR3 is 15 amino acids. The CDR3 DNA reads as TGTGCCAGCAGTGACCAAGCGGTCCCCTACAATGAGCAGTTCTTC. Translating gives CASSDQAVPYNEQFF.

The rearrangement links TRBV6-1 to TRBJ1-1, with TRBD1 matching 7 bases. The junction had 7 bases not matched to a gene; V was cut back by 3 bases and J by 0 bases. This CDR3 contains 16 residues. From germline, CDR1 is MNHNS and CDR2 SASEGT. In DNA form, the CDR3 reads TGTGCCAGCAGTGACCCCCCGGGACAGATGAACACTGAAGCTTTCTTT. Amino acid sequence: CASSDPPGQMNTEAFF.

The chain combines TRBV19 with TRBJ2-2; weak D call: TRBD1 (5 bases). The CDR3 length is 14 residues. The V end was cut by 3 bases, the J end by 4 bases, with 9 bases between. Germline CDR1 is LNHDA and CDR2 is SQIVND (reference sequence). The chain's CDR3 is CASSIRGITGELFF. The CDR3 DNA is TGTGCCAGTAGTATTAGGGGAATCACCGGGGAGCTGTTTTTT.

V usage is TRBV5-1 and J usage is TRBJ1-2; no firm D call. This CDR3 has 15 amino acids. Trimming stripped 4 bases from V and 3 bases from J, with 16 bases between. Looked up from germline, CDR1 is SGHRS and CDR2 is YFSETQ. CDR3 sequence (DNA): TGCGCCAGCAGCCTACTGGGAGCGACGGACTATGGCTACACCTTC. Its protein is CASSLLGATDYGYTF.

V usage is TRBV18 and J usage is TRBJ1-3; D unclear. The germline V gene has CDR1 KGHSH and CDR2 LQKENI. The CDR3 totals 16 residues. V gave up 0 bases and J gave up 0 bases, with 9 bases separating them. The CDR3 region is CASSPPTDRSGNTIYF. The CDR3 coding sequence is TGTGCCAGCTCACCACCAACAGACCGCTCTGGAAACACCATATATTTT.

The chain employs TRBV3-1 (or the pseudogene TRBV3-2) and TRBJ2-5; D call uncertain. V was shortened by 0 bases and J by 2 bases, with 7 bases between the two germline ends. Germline CDR1 is LGHDT and CDR2 is YNNKEL (reference sequence). The CDR3 sequence is 14 residues long. The CDR3 DNA follows: TGTGCCAGCAGCCAAGATACAGCTCAAGAGACCCAGTACTTC. Amino acid sequence: CASSQDTAQETQYF.

J is TRBJ2-1 and V is TRBV6-2 or TRBV6-3, with D unclear. This CDR3 has 16 residues. Trimming took 0 bases from V and 6 from J, leaving 15 bases between them. Per the germline V gene, CDR1 is MNHEY and CDR2 is SVGEGT. CDR3 sequence (DNA): TGTGCCAGCAGTTACTCACCCTACGAGCAGCGCAATGAGCAGTTCTTC. Translation gives CASSYSPYEQRNEQFF.

The chain employs TRBV28 and TRBJ2-7; D possibly corresponds to TRBD2 (7 bases). The CDR3 is made up of 16 amino acids. Trimming pared 3 bases from V and 3 bases from J, leaving 18 bases between. Germline assignment: CDR1 MDHEN and CDR2 SYDVKM. For the CDR3, the DNA is TGTGCCAGCAGTTTGCATTGGGGGGAGGGGGGCTACGAGCAGTACTTC. Its protein product is CASSLHWGEGGYEQYF.

The V gene is TRBV19, the J gene TRBJ1-1, with D tentatively TRBD1 (5 bases). The CDR3 has 13 amino acids. In germline, CDR1 is LNHDA, CDR2 SQIVND (reference sequence). V gave up 5 bases and J gave up 4 bases, with 11 bases separating them. The CDR3 DNA reads TGTGCCAGTAGTTCACAGGCTGGCACTGAAGCTTTCTTT. Protein: CASSSQAGTEAFF.

As regards this clone: Compared with germline, one end of the junction differs, possibly owing to a read error. This rearrangement joins TRBV7-7 to TRBJ2-5; 10 bases are a match to TRBD1. The length of the CDR3 is 15 residues. Per germline, CDR1 SSHAT and CDR2 FNYEAQ (reference sequence). DNA for the CDR3: TGTGCTAGCAGCTTAGACAGGGGGCTTGGGGAGACCCAGTACTTC. It is translated as CASSLDRGLGETQYF.

This chain connects TRBV5-1 to TRBJ1-2; D possibly corresponds to TRBD1 (6 bases). Trimming stripped 2 bases from V and 4 bases from J, with 9 bases between. The CDR3 totals 13 residues. Per the germline V gene, CDR1 is SGHRS and CDR2 is YFSETQ. In nucleotides, the CDR3 is TGCGCCAGCAGCTTAGGGGGTGCCTATGGCTACACCTTC. This codes for CASSLGGAYGYTF.

In its sample, this clone was seen a few times. The chain employs TRBV5-5 and TRBJ1-6, with D perhaps TRBD1 (6 bases). The CDR3 consists of 15 residues. Trimming took off 4 bases at V and 6 bases at J, with 14 bases between the two ends. Germline V CDR1 and CDR2: SGHKS, YYEKEE (reference sequence). CDR3 in DNA: TGTGCCAGCAGCGAGGTGGGACAAACTAATTCACCCCTCCACTTT. The encoded protein is CASSEVGQTNSPLHF.

The chain combines TRBV28 with TRBJ2-3; 16 bases agree with TRBD2. CDR1 MDHEN and CDR2 SYDVKM come from the germline V gene. The CDR3 spans 15 residues. The trim removed 8 bases at V and 4 bases at J, leaving 3 bases unmatched. The CDR3 region is CASGTSGGAADTQYF. The CDR3 nucleotides are TGTGCCAGCGGGACTAGCGGGGGGGCCGCAGATACGCAGTATTTT.

The V gene is TRBV7-9, the J gene TRBJ2-1; maybe TRBD2 (5 bases). CDR1 and CDR2 from the germline V gene are SEHNR and FQNEAQ (reference sequence). The CDR3 is 17 amino acids. V was cut by 5 bases and J by 0 bases, with 17 bases left in between. Written as DNA, the CDR3 is TGTGCCAGCAGCCCCCCTGCCGGAGGCAGCTCCTACAATGAGCAGTTCTTC. It is translated as CASSPPAGGSSYNEQFF. The full variable domain, in which reference TRBV7-9 and TRBJ2-1 provide the parts outside the CDR3, is DTGVSQNPRHKITKRGQNVTFRCDPISEHNRLYWYRQTLGQGPEFLTYFQNEAQLEKSRLLSDRFSAERPKGSFSTLEIQRTEQGDSAMYLCASSPPAGGSSYNEQFFGPGTRLTVL.

The chain carries TRBV28 and TRBJ2-1; 7 bases line up with TRBD2. Looked up from germline, CDR1 is MDHEN and CDR2 is SYDVKM. With V trimmed by 10 bases and J by 7 bases, 13 bases remained unmatched. This CDR3 has 14 residues. The CDR3 is CATATGRRGNEQFF. The DNA for the CDR3 is TGTGCCACAGCTACCGGACGGCGGGGGAATGAGCAGTTCTTC.